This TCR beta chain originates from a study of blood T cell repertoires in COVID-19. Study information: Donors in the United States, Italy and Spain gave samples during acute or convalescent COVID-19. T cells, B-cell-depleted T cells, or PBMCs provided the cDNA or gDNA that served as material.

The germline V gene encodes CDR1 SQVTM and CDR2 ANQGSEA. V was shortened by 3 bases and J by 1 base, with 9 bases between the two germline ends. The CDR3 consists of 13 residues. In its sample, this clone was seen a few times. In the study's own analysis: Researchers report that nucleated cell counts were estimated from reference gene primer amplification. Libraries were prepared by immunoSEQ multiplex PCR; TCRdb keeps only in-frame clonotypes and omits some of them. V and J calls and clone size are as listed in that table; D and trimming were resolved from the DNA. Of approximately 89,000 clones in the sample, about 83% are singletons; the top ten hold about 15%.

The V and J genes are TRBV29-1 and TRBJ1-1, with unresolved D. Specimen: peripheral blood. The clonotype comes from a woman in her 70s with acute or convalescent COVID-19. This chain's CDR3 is CSVDESQNTEAFF. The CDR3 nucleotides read TGCAGCGTTGATGAGTCCCAGAACACTGAAGCTTTCTTT.